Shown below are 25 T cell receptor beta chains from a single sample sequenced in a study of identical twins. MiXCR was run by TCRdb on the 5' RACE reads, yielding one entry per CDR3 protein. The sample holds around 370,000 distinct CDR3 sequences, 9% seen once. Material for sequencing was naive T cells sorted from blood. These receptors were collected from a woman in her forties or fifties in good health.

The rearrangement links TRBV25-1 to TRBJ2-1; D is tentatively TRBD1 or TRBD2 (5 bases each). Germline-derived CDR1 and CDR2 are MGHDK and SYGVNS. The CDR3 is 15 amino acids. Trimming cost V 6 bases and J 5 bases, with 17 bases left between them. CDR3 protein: CASSYYQRGNNEQFF. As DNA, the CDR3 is TGTGCCAGCAGCTATTATCAGAGGGGAAACAATGAGCAGTTCTTC.

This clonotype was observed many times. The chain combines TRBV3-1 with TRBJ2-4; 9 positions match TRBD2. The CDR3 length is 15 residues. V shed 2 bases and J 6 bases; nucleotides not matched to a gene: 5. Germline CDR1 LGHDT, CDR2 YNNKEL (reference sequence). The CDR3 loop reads CASSQLAGEINIQYF. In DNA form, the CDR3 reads TGTGCCAGCAGCCAATTAGCGGGAGAAATAAACATTCAGTACTTC. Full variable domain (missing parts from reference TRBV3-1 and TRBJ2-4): DTAVSQTPKYLVTQMGNDKSIKCEQNLGHDTMYWYKQDSKKFLKIMFSYNNKELIINETVPNRFSPKSPDKAHLNLHINSLELGDSAVYFCASSQLAGEINIQYFGAGTRLSVL.

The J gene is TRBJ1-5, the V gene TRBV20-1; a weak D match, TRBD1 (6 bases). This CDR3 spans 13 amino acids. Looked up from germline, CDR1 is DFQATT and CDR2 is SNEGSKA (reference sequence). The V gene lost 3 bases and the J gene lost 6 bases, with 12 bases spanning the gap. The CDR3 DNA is TGCAGTGCTAGGGCAGGGGACGGTCAGCCCCAGCATTTT. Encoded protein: CSARAGDGQPQHF.

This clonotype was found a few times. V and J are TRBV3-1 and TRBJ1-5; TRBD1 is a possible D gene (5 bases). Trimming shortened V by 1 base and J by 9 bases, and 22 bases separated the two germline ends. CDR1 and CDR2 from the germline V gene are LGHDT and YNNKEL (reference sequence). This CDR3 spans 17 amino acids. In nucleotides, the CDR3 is TGTGCCAGCAGCCAAGGAATGGTGGGACTAGTTGCTTCGCCCCAGCATTTT. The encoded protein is CASSQGMVGLVASPQHF.

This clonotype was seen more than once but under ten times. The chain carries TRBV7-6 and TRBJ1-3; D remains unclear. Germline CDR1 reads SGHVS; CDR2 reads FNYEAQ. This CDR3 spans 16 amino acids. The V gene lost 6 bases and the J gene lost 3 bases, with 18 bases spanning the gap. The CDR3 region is CASRPTPYKDGNTIYF. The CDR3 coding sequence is TGTGCCAGCAGACCGACTCCTTACAAAGATGGAAACACCATATATTTT.

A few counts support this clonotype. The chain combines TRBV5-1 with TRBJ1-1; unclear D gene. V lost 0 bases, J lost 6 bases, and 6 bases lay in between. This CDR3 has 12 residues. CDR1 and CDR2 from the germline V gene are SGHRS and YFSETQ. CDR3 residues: CASSLVPPEAFF. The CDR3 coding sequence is TGCGCCAGCAGCTTGGTGCCCCCTGAAGCTTTCTTT.

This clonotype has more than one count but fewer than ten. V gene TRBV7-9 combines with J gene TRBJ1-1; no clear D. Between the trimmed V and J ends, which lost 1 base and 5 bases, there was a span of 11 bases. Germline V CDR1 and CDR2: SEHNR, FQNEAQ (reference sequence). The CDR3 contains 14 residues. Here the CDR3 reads CASSLGDLGTEAFF. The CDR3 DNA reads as TGTGCCAGCAGCTTAGGGGATTTGGGTACTGAAGCTTTCTTT.

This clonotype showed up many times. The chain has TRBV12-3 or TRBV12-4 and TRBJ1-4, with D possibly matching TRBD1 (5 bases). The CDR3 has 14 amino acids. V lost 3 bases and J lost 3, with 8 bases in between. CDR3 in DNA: TGTGCCAGCAGTTTTCGACAGCCTAATGAAAAACTGTTTTTT. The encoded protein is CASSFRQPNEKLFF.

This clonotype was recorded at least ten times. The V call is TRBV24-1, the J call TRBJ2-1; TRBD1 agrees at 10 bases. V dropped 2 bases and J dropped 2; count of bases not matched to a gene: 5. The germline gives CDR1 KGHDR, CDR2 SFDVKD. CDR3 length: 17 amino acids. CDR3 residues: CATSDSIGTGAYNEQFF. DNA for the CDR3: TGTGCCACCAGTGATTCTATCGGGACAGGGGCCTACAATGAGCAGTTCTTC.

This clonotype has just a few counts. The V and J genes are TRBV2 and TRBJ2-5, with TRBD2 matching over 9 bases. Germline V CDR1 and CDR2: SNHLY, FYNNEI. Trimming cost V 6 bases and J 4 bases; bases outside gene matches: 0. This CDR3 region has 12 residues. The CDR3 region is CASRREGETQYF. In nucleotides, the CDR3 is TGTGCCAGCAGGCGGGAGGGAGAGACCCAGTACTTC.

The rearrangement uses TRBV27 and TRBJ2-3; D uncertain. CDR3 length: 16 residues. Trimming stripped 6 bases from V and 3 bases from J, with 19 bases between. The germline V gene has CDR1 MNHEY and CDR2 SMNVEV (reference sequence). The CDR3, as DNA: TGTGCCAGCAGCCCGATAGCTTTAAGTAAAACAGATACGCAGTATTTT. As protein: CASSPIALSKTDTQYF.

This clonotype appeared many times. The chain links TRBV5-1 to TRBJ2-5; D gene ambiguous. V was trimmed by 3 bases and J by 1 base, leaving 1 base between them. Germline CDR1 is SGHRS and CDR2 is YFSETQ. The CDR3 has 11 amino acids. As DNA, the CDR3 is TGCGCCAGCAGCTCCCAAGAGACCCAGTACTTC. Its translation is CASSSQETQYF.

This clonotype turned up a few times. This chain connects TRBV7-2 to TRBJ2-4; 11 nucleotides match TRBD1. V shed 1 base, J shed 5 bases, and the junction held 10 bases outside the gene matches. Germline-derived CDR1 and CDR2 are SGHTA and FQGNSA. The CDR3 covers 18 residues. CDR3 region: CASSLGLRDRGYENIQYF. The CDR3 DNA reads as TGTGCCAGCAGCTTAGGGCTCCGGGACAGGGGGTACGAAAACATTCAGTACTTC.

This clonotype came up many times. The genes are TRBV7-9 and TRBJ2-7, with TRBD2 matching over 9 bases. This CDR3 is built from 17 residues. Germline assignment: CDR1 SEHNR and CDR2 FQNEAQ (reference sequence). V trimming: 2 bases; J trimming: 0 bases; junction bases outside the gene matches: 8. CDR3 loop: CASSLTHSSGISYEQYF. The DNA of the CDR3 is TGTGCCAGCAGCTTAACCCATTCTAGCGGGATCTCCTACGAGCAGTACTTC.

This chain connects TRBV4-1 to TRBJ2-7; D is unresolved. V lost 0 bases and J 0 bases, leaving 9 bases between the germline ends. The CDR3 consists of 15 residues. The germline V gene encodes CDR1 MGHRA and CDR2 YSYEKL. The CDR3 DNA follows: TGCGCCAGCAGCCAAGAGGACGGCAGCTCCTACGAGCAGTACTTC. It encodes CASSQEDGSSYEQYF.

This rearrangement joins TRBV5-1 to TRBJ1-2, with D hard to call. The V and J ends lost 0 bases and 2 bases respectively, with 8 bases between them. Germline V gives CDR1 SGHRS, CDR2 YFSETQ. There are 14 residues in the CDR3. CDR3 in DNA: TGCGCCAGCAGCTTGGAGTGGACGAACTATGGCTACACCTTC. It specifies CASSLEWTNYGYTF. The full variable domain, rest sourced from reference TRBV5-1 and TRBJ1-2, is KAGVTQTPRYLIKTRGQQVTLSCSPISGHRSVSWYQQTPGQGLQFLFEYFSETQRNKGNFPGRFSGRQFSNSRSEMNVSTLELGDSALYLCASSLEWTNYGYTFGSGTRLTVV.

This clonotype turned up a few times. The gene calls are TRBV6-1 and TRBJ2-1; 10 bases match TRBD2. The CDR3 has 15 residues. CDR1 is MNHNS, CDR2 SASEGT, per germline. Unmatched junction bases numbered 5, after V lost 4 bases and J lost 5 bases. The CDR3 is CASSVVAGGNNEQFF. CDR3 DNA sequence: TGTGCCAGCAGTGTGGTAGCGGGAGGTAACAATGAGCAGTTCTTC.

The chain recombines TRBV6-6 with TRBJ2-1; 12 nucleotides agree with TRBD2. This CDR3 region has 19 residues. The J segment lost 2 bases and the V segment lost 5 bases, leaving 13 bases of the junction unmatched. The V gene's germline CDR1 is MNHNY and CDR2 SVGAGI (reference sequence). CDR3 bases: TGTGCCAGCAGTCGAAAAACTAGCGGGAGGATTAAAACCTACAATGAGCAGTTCTTC. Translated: CASSRKTSGRIKTYNEQFF.

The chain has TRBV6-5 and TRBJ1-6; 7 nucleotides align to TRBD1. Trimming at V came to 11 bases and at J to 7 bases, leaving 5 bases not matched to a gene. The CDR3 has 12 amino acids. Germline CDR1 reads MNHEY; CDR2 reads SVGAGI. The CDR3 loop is CASRTGNSPLHF. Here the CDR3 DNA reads TGTGCCTCCCGGACAGGCAATTCACCCCTCCACTTT.

This chain's CDR3 is CASSVQGGRGQETQYF. Here the CDR3 DNA reads TGTGCCAGCAGCGTACAGGGGGGAAGGGGTCAAGAGACCCAGTACTTC. The chain couples TRBV7-9 to TRBJ2-5, with 8 bases identical to TRBD1. This CDR3 has 16 amino acids. From germline, CDR1 is SEHNR and CDR2 FQNEAQ (reference sequence). Germline trimming cut 5 bases from V and 2 bases from J; bases unmatched to any gene: 10.

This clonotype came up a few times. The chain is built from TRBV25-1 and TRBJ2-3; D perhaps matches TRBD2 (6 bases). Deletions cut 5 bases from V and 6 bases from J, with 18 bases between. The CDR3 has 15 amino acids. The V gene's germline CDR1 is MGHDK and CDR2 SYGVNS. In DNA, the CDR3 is TGTGCCAGCAGTCCCGGGGGTAACCTTGGGGATACGCAGTATTTT. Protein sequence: CASSPGGNLGDTQYF.

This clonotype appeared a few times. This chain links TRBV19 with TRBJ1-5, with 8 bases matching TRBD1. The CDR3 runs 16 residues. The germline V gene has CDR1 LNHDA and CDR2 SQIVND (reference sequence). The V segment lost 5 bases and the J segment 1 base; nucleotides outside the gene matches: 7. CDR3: CASSAATGASNQPQHF. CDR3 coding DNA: TGTGCCAGTAGTGCAGCGACAGGGGCCAGCAATCAGCCCCAGCATTTT. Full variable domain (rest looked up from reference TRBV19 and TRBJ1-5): DGGITQSPKYLFRKEGQNVTLSCEQNLNHDAMYWYRQDPGQGLRLIYYSQIVNDFQKGDIAEGYSVSREKKESFPLTVTSAQKNPTAFYLCASSAATGASNQPQHFGDGTRLSIL.

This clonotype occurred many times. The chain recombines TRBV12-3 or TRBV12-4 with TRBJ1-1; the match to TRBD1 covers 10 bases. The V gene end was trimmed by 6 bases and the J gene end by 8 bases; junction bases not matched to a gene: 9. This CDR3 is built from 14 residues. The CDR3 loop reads CASSAGTGVREAFF. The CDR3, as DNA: TGTGCCAGCAGCGCCGGGACAGGGGTTAGGGAAGCTTTCTTT.

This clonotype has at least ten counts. CDR3 amino acids: CASSLILAYEQYF. The CDR3 coding sequence is TGTGCCAGCAGTTTGATTCTTGCCTACGAGCAGTACTTC. V gene TRBV12-3 or TRBV12-4 combines with J gene TRBJ2-7; D gene uncertain. The CDR3 is 13 residues long. V lost 3 bases, J lost 2 bases, and 8 bases lay in between.

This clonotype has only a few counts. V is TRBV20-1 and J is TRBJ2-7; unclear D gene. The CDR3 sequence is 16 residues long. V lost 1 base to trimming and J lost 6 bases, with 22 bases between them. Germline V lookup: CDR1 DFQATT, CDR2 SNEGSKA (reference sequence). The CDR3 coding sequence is TGCAGTGCTAGAGTGGCCTGGGCGCCGACGTTGGGCGAGCAGTACTTC. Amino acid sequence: CSARVAWAPTLGEQYF.